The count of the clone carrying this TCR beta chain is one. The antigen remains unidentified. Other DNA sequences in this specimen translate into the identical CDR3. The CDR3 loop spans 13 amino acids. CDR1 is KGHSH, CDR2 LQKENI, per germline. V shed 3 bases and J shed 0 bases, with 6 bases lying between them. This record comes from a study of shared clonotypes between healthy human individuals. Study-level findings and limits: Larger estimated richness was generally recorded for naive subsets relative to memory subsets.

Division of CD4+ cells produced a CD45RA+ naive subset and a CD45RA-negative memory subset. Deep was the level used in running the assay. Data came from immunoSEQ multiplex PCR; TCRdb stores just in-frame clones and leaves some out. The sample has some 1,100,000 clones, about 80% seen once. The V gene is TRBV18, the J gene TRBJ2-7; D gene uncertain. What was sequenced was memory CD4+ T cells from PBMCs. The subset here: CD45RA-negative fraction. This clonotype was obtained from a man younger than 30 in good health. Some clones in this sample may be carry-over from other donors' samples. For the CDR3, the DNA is TGTGCCAGCTCACCGCCGAGCTCCTACGAGCAGTACTTC. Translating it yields CASSPPSSYEQYF.